These 17 T cell receptor beta chains originate from one sample sequenced in a study of blood T cell repertoires in COVID-19. Only in-frame clones appear in the TCRdb table, and some are missing; sequencing was by immunoSEQ multiplex PCR. Of 400,000 to 550,000 clones in the sample, 70% to 90% were seen once. Material for sequencing was PBMCs or T cells enriched from blood (not recorded which). Receptor source: a woman aged 18-30 years with acute COVID-19.

The V and J genes are TRBV7-2 and TRBJ1-5; 7 bases align to TRBD1. The CDR3 has 14 amino acids. Germline CDR1 reads SGHTA; CDR2 reads FQGNSA. V was pared by 2 bases and J by 8 bases, with 6 bases of the junction left unmatched. The CDR3 here is CASSLSTGREPQHF. Here the CDR3 DNA reads TGTGCCAGCAGCTTATCGACAGGGAGAGAGCCCCAGCATTTT.

This clone was counted a single time. This sequence joins TRBV5-4 and TRBJ1-2; perhaps TRBD1 as D (5 bases). CDR3 length equals 15 residues. Trimming removed 0 bases from V and 0 bases from J, with 9 bases in between. CDR1 and CDR2 from the germline V gene are SGHNT and YYREEE (reference sequence). The CDR3 DNA follows: TGTGCCAGCAGCTTGGGGGGCAGAACTAACTATGGCTACACCTTC. Residues: CASSLGGRTNYGYTF.

The rearrangement joins TRBV3-1 (or the pseudogene TRBV3-2) to TRBJ1-2; D possibly corresponds to TRBD1 (6 bases). The CDR3 totals 13 residues. The germline CDR1 and CDR2 sequences are LGHDT and YNNKEL (reference sequence). The ends were cut back, 4 bases at V and 8 bases at J, with 14 bases in the middle. The DNA of the CDR3 is TGTGCCAGCAGCCCCAGGGCAGGGGCGGGCTACACCTTC. Protein product: CASSPRAGAGYTF.

The chain has TRBV7-9 and TRBJ2-7, with 9 positions matching TRBD2. The V gene end was trimmed by 7 bases and the J gene end by 3 bases; junction bases not matched to a gene: 13. CDR1 is SEHNR, CDR2 FQNEAQ, per germline (reference sequence). The CDR3 sequence is 16 residues long. In DNA form, the CDR3 reads TGTGCCAGCACCCCGCGCGGGAGGGACCCTCACTACGAGCAGTACTTC. This gives the protein CASTPRGRDPHYEQYF.

The V gene is TRBV3-1 (or the pseudogene TRBV3-2), the J gene TRBJ1-2; 7 bases align to TRBD1. Trimming at V came to 4 bases and at J to 7 bases, leaving 0 bases not matched to a gene. The CDR3 has 11 amino acids. CDR1 LGHDT and CDR2 YNNKEL come from the germline V gene (reference sequence). CDR3 region: CASSRDSGYTF. The CDR3 coding sequence is TGTGCCAGCAGCCGGGACAGTGGCTACACCTTC.

This clone was picked up one time. The chain uses TRBV9 and TRBJ2-5; TRBD2 might be the D (6 bases). V was pared by 2 bases and J by 2 bases, with 13 bases between. Germline CDR1 reads SGDLS; CDR2 reads YYNGEE. The CDR3 totals 15 residues. The CDR3 loop is CASSVSSSAQETQYF. CDR3 nucleotides: TGTGCCAGCAGCGTTTCATCTAGCGCACAAGAGACCCAGTACTTC.

This chain connects TRBV7-2 to TRBJ2-7, with 13 bases matching TRBD2. The trim removed 0 bases at V and 3 bases at J, leaving 8 bases unmatched. There are 18 residues in the CDR3. CDR1 is SGHTA, CDR2 FQGNSA, per germline. CDR3 DNA: TGTGCCAGCAGCTTAGCCGGTTCGGGACTAGCGGGACACTACGAGCAGTACTTC. Translation gives CASSLAGSGLAGHYEQYF.

The chain couples TRBV6-5 to TRBJ1-2; perhaps TRBD1 as D (6 bases). The length of the CDR3 is 12 residues. Trimming took 4 bases from V and 4 from J, leaving 7 bases between them. CDR1 is MNHEY and CDR2 is SVGAGI in the germline V gene. CDR3 sequence (DNA): TGTGCCAGCAGTTCGACAGGCTATGGCTACACCTTC. As protein: CASSSTGYGYTF.

CDR3 DNA: TGTGCCAGCAGCTGGACTAGCACAGATACGCAGTATTTT. Its protein is CASSWTSTDTQYF. This chain links TRBV7-3 with TRBJ2-3; possible D gene TRBD2, 5 bases. Germline CDR1 is SGHTA and CDR2 is FQGTGA. There are 13 residues in the CDR3. Trimming took off 4 bases at V and 0 bases at J, with 5 bases between the two ends.

This chain joins TRBV10-3 and TRBJ1-1, with D perhaps TRBD1 (6 bases). The CDR3 covers 13 residues. The germline V gene has CDR1 ENHRY and CDR2 SYGVKD. V dropped 0 bases and J dropped 5 bases, with 7 bases sitting between them. CDR3 DNA: TGTGCCATCAGTGAGTCGGACAGAACTGAAGCTTTCTTT. As protein: CAISESDRTEAFF.

This rearrangement joins TRBV5-1 to TRBJ1-4, with 8 bases aligning to TRBD1. CDR3 size: 15 residues. The junction had 11 bases not matched to a gene; V was cut back by 6 bases and J by 7 bases. Germline CDR1 SGHRS, CDR2 YFSETQ. Written as DNA, the CDR3 is TGCGCCAGCACCGATCAGGGGGCGAGCGGTGAAAAACTGTTTTTT. This gives the protein CASTDQGASGEKLFF.

This chain joins TRBV7-2 and TRBJ2-1, with 9 bases aligning to TRBD2. Germline V gene lookup returns CDR1 SGHTA and CDR2 FQGNSA. Unmatched junction bases numbered 3, after V lost 3 bases and J lost 3 bases. CDR3 length: 15 residues. CDR3 in amino acids: CASSLGTSSYNEQFF. DNA of the CDR3: TGTGCCAGCAGCTTGGGGACTAGCAGCTACAATGAGCAGTTCTTC.

A remark on this clone: Given a much more abundant clone one base away, this may be a read error. This chain links TRBV7-9 with TRBJ2-5; a weak D match, TRBD1 (6 bases). The germline gives CDR1 SEHNR, CDR2 FQNEAQ (reference sequence). The CDR3 length is 11 residues. Trimming left V 5 bases short and J 5 bases short, with 6 bases between. CDR3 in amino acids: CASSQGETQYF. CDR3 DNA: TGTGCCAGCAGCCAGGGGGAGACCCAGTACTTC.

This rearrangement joins TRBV5-1 to TRBJ2-1; 13 nucleotides line up with TRBD2. CDR1 SGHRS and CDR2 YFSETQ come from the germline V gene. CDR3 length: 16 amino acids. The trim removed 3 bases at V and 8 bases at J, leaving 8 bases unmatched. CDR3 nucleotides: TGCGCCAGCAGCTCAACACTAGCGGGGGGGCGGCATGAGCAGTTCTTC. Protein product: CASSSTLAGGRHEQFF.

The chain uses TRBV12-3 or TRBV12-4 and TRBJ1-4, with a tentative D call TRBD1 (5 bases). V was clipped by 4 bases and J by 8 bases, with 11 bases between them. There are 13 residues in the CDR3. CDR3 region: CASSWGVREKLFF. As DNA, the CDR3 is TGTGCCAGCAGTTGGGGGGTCAGGGAAAAACTGTTTTTT.

This clone was found a few times. J is TRBJ1-5 and V is TRBV12-5, with D unclear. Germline-derived CDR1 and CDR2 are LGHNT and FRNRAP. V was cut by 2 bases and J by 0 bases, with 8 bases left in between. The CDR3 is made up of 15 amino acids. CDR3 coding DNA: TGTGCTAGTGGTTTGAGCGGATATAGCAATCAGCCCCAGCATTTT. Translating gives CASGLSGYSNQPQHF.

A few counts support this clone. The chain carries TRBV21-1 and TRBJ1-1; the listed D gene, TRBD1, was not tested against the DNA. TRBV21-1 constitutes a pseudogene. The CDR3 runs 14 residues. Written as DNA, the CDR3 is TGTGCCAGCAGTATAGACAGGATGAACACTGAAGCTTTCTTT. Protein: CASSIDRMNTEAFF.